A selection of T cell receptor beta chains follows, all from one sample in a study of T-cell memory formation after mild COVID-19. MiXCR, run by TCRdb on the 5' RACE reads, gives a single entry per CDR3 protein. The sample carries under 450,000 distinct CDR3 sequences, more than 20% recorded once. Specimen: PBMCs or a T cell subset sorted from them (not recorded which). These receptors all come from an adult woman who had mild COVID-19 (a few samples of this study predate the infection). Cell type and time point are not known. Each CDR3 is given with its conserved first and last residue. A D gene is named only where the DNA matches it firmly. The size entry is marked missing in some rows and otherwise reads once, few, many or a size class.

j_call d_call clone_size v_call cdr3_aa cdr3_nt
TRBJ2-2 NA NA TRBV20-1 CSVGWVVTGELFF TGCAGTGTTGGGTGGGTCGTCACCGGGGAGCTGTTTTTT
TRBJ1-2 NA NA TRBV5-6 CASTRTETYTF TGTGCCAGCACCCGGACAGAAACCTACACCTTC
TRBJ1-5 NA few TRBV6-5 CASSYLGGEQPQHF TGTGCCAGCAGTTATTTGGGGGGTGAACAGCCCCAGCATTTT
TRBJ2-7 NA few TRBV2 CASTRGVYEQYF TGTGCCAGCACCAGGGGGGTCTACGAGCAGTACTTC
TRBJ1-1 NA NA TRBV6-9 CASSYSDGEAFF TGTGCCAGCAGTTATTCAGACGGTGAAGCTTTCTTT
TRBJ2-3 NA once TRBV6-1 CASSPIRAGSTDTQYF TGTGCCAGCAGTCCAATTCGTGCGGGGTCCACAGATACGCAGTATTTT
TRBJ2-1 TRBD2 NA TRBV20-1 CSSPRPGLAFGYEQFF TGCAGTTCCCCACGCCCGGGACTAGCGTTTGGGTATGAGCAGTTCTTC
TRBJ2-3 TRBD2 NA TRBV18 CASSSLAGAPDTQYF TGTGCCAGCTCAAGCCTAGCGGGAGCCCCAGATACGCAGTATTTT
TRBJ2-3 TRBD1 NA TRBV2 CASASGTGTTDTQYF TGTGCCAGCGCATCCGGGACAGGGACCACAGATACGCAGTATTTT
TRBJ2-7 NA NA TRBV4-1 CASSQGQDTYEQYF TGCGCCAGCAGCCAGGGGCAGGATACCTACGAGCAGTACTTC
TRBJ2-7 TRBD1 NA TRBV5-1 CASSLEGQVSYEQYF TGCGCCAGCAGCCTGGAGGGACAGGTCAGCTACGAGCAGTACTTC
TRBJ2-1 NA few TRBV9 CASSVGRDRSSYNEQFF TGTGCCAGCAGCGTAGGGAGGGACAGAAGCTCCTACAATGAGCAGTTCTTC
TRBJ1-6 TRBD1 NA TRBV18 CASCTGEANSPLHF TGTGCCAGCTGTACAGGGGAAGCGAATTCACCCCTCCACTTT
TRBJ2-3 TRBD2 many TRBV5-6 CASSLGPPAGVTTQYF TGTGCCAGCAGCTTGGGCCCTCCAGCGGGGGTAACTACGCAGTATTTT
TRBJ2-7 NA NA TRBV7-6 CASSLGRRQGLGRGYEQYF TGTGCCAGCAGCTTAGGACGGAGACAGGGTCTAGGTCGGGGGTACGAGCAGTACTTC
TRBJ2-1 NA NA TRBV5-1 CASSPIDGYNEQFF TGCGCCAGCAGCCCCATCGACGGTTACAATGAGCAGTTCTTC
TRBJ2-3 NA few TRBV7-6 CASSYFQGTQYF TGTGCCAGCAGCTACTTCCAGGGGACGCAGTATTTT
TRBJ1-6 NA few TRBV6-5 CASRRDSYNSPLHF TGTGCCAGCCGGAGGGACTCCTATAATTCACCCCTCCACTTT
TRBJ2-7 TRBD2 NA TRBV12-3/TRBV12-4 CASPRSSGTSYEQYF TGTGCCAGCCCTCGGTCTAGCGGGACTTCCTACGAGCAGTACTTC
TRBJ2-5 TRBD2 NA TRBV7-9 CASSLGLTSGSEETQYF TGTGCCAGCAGCTTAGGGCTGACTAGCGGGAGCGAAGAGACCCAGTACTTC
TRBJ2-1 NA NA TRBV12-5 CASGRNEQFF TGTGCTAGTGGACGTAATGAGCAGTTCTTC
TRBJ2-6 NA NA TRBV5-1 CASSLDGNSGANVLTF TGCGCCAGCAGCTTGGACGGCAACTCTGGGGCCAACGTCCTGACTTTC
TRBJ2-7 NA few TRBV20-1 CSARGPQAYEQYF TGCAGTGCTAGAGGTCCGCAAGCCTACGAGCAGTACTTC
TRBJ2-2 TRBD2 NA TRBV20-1 CSARTLAGGNGELFF TGCAGTGCTAGAACCCTAGCGGGAGGAAACGGGGAGCTGTTTTTT
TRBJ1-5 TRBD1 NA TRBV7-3 CASSPKAFPVGRGFSNQPQHF TGTGCCAGCAGCCCAAAGGCTTTTCCTGTGGGCAGGGGGTTTAGCAATCAGCCCCAGCATTTT
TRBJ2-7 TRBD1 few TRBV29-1 CSGRQGHEQYF TGCAGCGGACGACAGGGTCACGAGCAGTACTTC
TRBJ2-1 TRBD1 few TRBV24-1 CATSDFTGDYEQFF TGTGCCACCAGTGATTTCACAGGGGATTATGAGCAGTTCTTC
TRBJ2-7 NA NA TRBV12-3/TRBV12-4 CASSLNTVSYEQYF TGTGCCAGCAGCCTAAATACGGTCTCCTACGAGCAGTACTTC
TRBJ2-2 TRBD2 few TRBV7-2 CASSFSGLAGGYTGELFF TGTGCCAGCAGCTTCAGCGGACTAGCGGGGGGATACACCGGGGAGCTGTTTTTT
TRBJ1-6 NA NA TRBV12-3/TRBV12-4 CASSLGSNSPLHF TGTGCCAGCAGTTTGGGCAGTAATTCACCCCTCCACTTT